This note documents a single T cell receptor (beta chain) sequence. The data belong to a study of blood T cell repertoires in COVID-19. Study-level background: Spain, Italy and the United States supplied samples that represented acute and convalescent COVID-19. Sources were T cells, B-cell-depleted T cells, or PBMCs; the material itself was cDNA or gDNA.

In the authors' methods: Counts of nucleated cells, estimated from reference gene primer amplification, were obtained. Repertoires were generated with immunoSEQ multiplex PCR, while TCRdb's copy carries only in-frame clones and drops some. V, J and clone size were drawn from that table, and D and trimming were deduced from the DNA. The sample has about 190,000 clones, about 85% seen once. The germline CDR1 and CDR2 sequences are PRHDT and FYEKMQ (reference sequence). CDR3 length equals 18 residues. The ends lost 2 bases at V and 0 bases at J; junction bases unmatched: 9. Sequences were obtained from peripheral blood. This TCR was sampled from a young man with acute or convalescent COVID-19. The chain is built from TRBV13 and TRBJ1-3, with 8 bases lining up with TRBD1. The CDR3 reads CASSLRTGRALSGNTIYF. DNA for the CDR3: TGTGCCAGCAGCTTAAGGACAGGGAGGGCTCTCTCTGGAAACACCATATATTTT.